Included here is one T cell receptor beta chain sequence, with context. The data originate from a study of control samples from healthy donors and cancer patients. Generated by immunoSEQ multiplex PCR, the TCRdb table keeps only in-frame clones and is missing some. In the table there are roughly 130,000 clones, roughly 90% of which are singletons. Germline V gene sequence: CDR1 SEHNR, CDR2 FQNEAQ (reference sequence). Trimming took off 1 base at V and 1 base at J, with 11 bases between the two ends. CDR3 length: 15 residues. J is TRBJ2-7 and V is TRBV7-9; D perhaps matches TRBD1 (6 bases). This sequence was found in a man younger than 35 in good health. Sequences were obtained from blood. The CDR3 DNA is TGTGCCAGCAGCTTAGTGGGGGACACGTCCTACGAGCAGTACTTC. This sequence encodes CASSLVGDTSYEQYF. Supplemented by reference TRBV7-9 and TRBJ2-7, the full variable domain reads DTGVSQNPRHKITKRGQNVTFRCDPISEHNRLYWYRQTLGQGPEFLTYFQNEAQLEKSRLLSDRFSAERPKGSFSTLEIQRTEQGDSAMYLCASSLVGDTSYEQYFGPGTRLTVT.